These T cell receptor beta chains were read from a single sample in a study of lymphopenia after photon versus proton radiotherapy. Some clones are missing from TCRdb's copy, which holds only in-frame ones; the method was immunoSEQ multiplex PCR. The sample consists of 68,000 or so clones, about nine tenths of them appearing once. Sequenced here: peripheral blood, sampled from a patient treated with photon-based radiotherapy. The receptors here all came from a woman in her sixties or seventies with pancreatic cancer. CDR3s include the opening cysteine and the closing phenylalanine or tryptophan. The order of the fields is D gene, V gene, J gene, clone size, CDR3 protein, CDR3 DNA. The D gene is left open where the match is weak. Only part of the rows carry a size: once, few, many, or a class if the clone is expanded.

NA	TRBV5-6	TRBJ1-2	NA	CASSLSVSYGYTF	TGTGCCAGCAGCTTGTCAGTCAGCTATGGCTACACCTTC
TRBD2	TRBV2	TRBJ2-3	NA	CASRRGLAASTDTQYF	TGTGCCAGCAGGAGGGGACTAGCGGCTAGCACAGATACGCAGTATTTT
NA	TRBV4-1	TRBJ2-1	NA	CASSQDIGQGAFNEQFF	TGCGCCAGCAGCCAAGATATCGGGCAGGGAGCCTTCAATGAGCAGTTCTTC
NA	TRBV7-6	TRBJ2-1	NA	CASSSQGHDEQFF	TGTGCTAGCAGCTCACAGGGACATGATGAGCAGTTCTTC
NA	TRBV10-2	TRBJ2-7	NA	CASSGAGDEQYF	TGCGCCAGCAGTGGGGCTGGGGACGAGCAGTACTTC
TRBD1	TRBV27	TRBJ1-2	NA	CASSPGQGYGYTF	TGTGCCAGCAGTCCCGGACAGGGCTATGGCTACACCTTC
NA	TRBV4-2	TRBJ2-1	NA	CASSQQGGLAVYNEQFF	TGTGCCAGCAGCCAGCAGGGGGGCCTAGCGGTCTACAATGAGCAGTTCTTC
TRBD2	TRBV6-6	TRBJ2-3	NA	CASRPGLAGGDTQYF	TGTGCCAGCAGACCTGGACTAGCCGGGGGGGATACGCAGTATTTT
TRBD2	TRBV5-5	TRBJ2-2	once	CASRASGSIGELFF	TGTGCCAGCCGGGCTAGCGGGAGCATAGGGGAGCTGTTTTTT
NA	TRBV7-9	TRBJ2-7	NA	CASSLGPTRSPEQYF	TGTGCCAGCAGCTTAGGACCAACCCGGTCCCCCGAGCAGTACTTC
NA	TRBV7-2	TRBJ1-3	few	CATGPTTSGNTIYF	TGTGCCACCGGGCCGACGACCTCTGGAAACACCATATATTTT
NA	TRBV11-3	TRBJ2-5	NA	CASSLSTAQETQYF	TGTGCCAGCAGCTTATCGACGGCACAAGAGACCCAGTACTTC
NA	TRBV27	TRBJ2-1	NA	CASSREPSSYNEQFF	TGTGCCAGCAGCCGGGAACCGAGCTCCTACAATGAGCAGTTCTTC
NA	TRBV18	TRBJ1-2	NA	CASSPPGGAANYGYTF	TGTGCCAGCTCACCACCGGGGGGCGCGGCTAACTATGGCTACACCTTC
TRBD1	TRBV7-9	TRBJ2-7	NA	CASSSGQGSYEQYF	TGTGCCAGCAGCTCGGGACAGGGTTCCTACGAGCAGTACTTC
NA	TRBV28	TRBJ1-1	NA	CASSTGPEAFF	TGTGCCAGCAGTACGGGCCCTGAAGCTTTCTTT
NA	TRBV21-1	TRBJ1-3	NA	CARGPGVGTIYF	TGTGCCAGGGGTCCGGGGGTGGGCACCATATATTTT
TRBD2	TRBV7-2	TRBJ2-7	once	CASSTRTSGPYEQYF	TGTGCCAGCAGCACTAGGACTAGCGGGCCCTACGAGCAGTACTTC
TRBD2	TRBV7-9	TRBJ2-5	NA	CASSLVGLAGGPRETQYF	TGTGCCAGCAGCTTAGTAGGACTAGCGGGAGGGCCTAGGGAGACCCAGTACTTC
TRBD1	TRBV6-1	TRBJ1-6	NA	CASSVQGGNSPLHF	TGTGCCAGCAGTGTTCAGGGGGGTAATTCACCCCTCCACTTT
NA	TRBV19	TRBJ2-2	few	CASAGSRRTNTGELFF	TGTGCCAGTGCAGGGTCGAGAAGAACGAACACCGGGGAGCTGTTTTTT
NA	TRBV9	TRBJ2-7	NA	CASSPRTAGEQYF	TGTGCCAGCAGCCCCCGGACCGCCGGCGAGCAGTACTTC
TRBD1	TRBV29-1	TRBJ1-3	NA	CSVGQGGGNTIYF	TGCAGCGTTGGACAGGGTGGAGGGAACACCATATATTTT
NA	TRBV2	TRBJ1-5	NA	CASSRDTNQPQHF	TGTGCCAGCAGTCGGGACACTAATCAGCCCCAGCATTTT
NA	TRBV4-2	TRBJ2-3	NA	CASSQEFWAGDTQYF	TGTGCCAGCAGCCAAGAGTTCTGGGCAGGAGATACGCAGTATTTT
NA	TRBV7-9	TRBJ1-3	NA	CASRTGRAPTIYF	TGTGCCAGCAGGACAGGACGGGCGCCCACCATATATTTT
NA	TRBV7-2	TRBJ2-7	NA	CASSLEAAGLPYEQYF	TGTGCCAGCAGCTTAGAGGCGGCCGGGCTGCCCTACGAGCAGTACTTC
TRBD2	TRBV12-5	TRBJ2-2	NA	CASGLGLAGAAGELFF	TGTGCTAGTGGTTTGGGACTAGCGGGAGCGGCCGGGGAGCTGTTTTTT
NA	TRBV4-3	TRBJ1-5	NA	CASSQEWEGPWPQHF	TGCGCCAGCAGCCAAGAGTGGGAGGGGCCGTGGCCCCAGCATTTT
TRBD2	TRBV19	TRBJ2-1	NA	CASSVLANYNEQFF	TGTGCCAGTAGTGTACTAGCGAACTACAATGAGCAGTTCTTC
TRBD1	TRBV4-3	TRBJ2-2	NA	CASSRDRGTTGELFF	TGCGCCAGCAGCCGGGACAGGGGGACCACCGGGGAGCTGTTTTTT
NA	TRBV19	TRBJ1-1	NA	CASRPGQNTEAFF	TGTGCCAGTCGTCCGGGACAGAACACTGAAGCTTTCTTT
TRBD2	TRBV19	TRBJ2-1	NA	CASSIDPGLAVGKSYNEQFF	TGTGCCAGTAGTATAGACCCGGGACTAGCGGTAGGAAAGAGTTACAATGAGCAGTTCTTC
NA	TRBV6-5	TRBJ1-1	NA	CASSYSPGASTEAFF	TGTGCCAGCAGTTACTCGCCGGGGGCGAGTACTGAAGCTTTCTTT
TRBD2	TRBV6-5	TRBJ2-7	NA	CASSYSPAGVAYEQYF	TGTGCCAGCAGTTACTCTCCAGCGGGAGTGGCCTACGAGCAGTACTTC
NA	TRBV11-2	TRBJ2-5	NA	CASSPLHRGPSEWETQYF	TGTGCCAGCAGCCCCCTGCACCGGGGCCCTTCGGAGTGGGAGACCCAGTACTTC